This is a list of T cell receptor beta chains from one sample in a study of beta chain features in type 1 diabetes. Assay used: immunoSEQ multiplex PCR; TCRdb lists only in-frame clones, some missing. The repertoire has about 320,000 clones, 13% to 15% of them found once; the top ten carry 6.7%. Material for sequencing was central memory CD4+ T cells from blood. All receptors derive from a man in his thirties or forties in good health. Each CDR3 is given with its conserved first and last residue. Fields, in order: V gene, J gene, clone size, D gene, CDR3 protein, CDR3 DNA. D genes are given only for firm matches. The size field is filled for only some rows; it gives once, few, many or a size class.

TRBV2	TRBJ1-2	few	-	CASSVSPLQRAYYGYTF	TGTGCCAGCAGTGTATCCCCCCTACAGCGGGCTTACTATGGCTACACCTTC
TRBV18	TRBJ2-1	many	-	CASSPDVATINEQFF	TGTGCCAGCTCACCTGATGTGGCGACTATCAATGAGCAGTTCTTC
TRBV15	TRBJ1-4	few	-	CATSRVYRAEKLFF	TGTGCCACCAGCAGAGTATATAGGGCGGAAAAACTGTTTTTT
TRBV14	TRBJ2-5	many	-	CASGFGEETQYF	TGTGCCAGCGGTTTCGGGGAAGAGACCCAGTACTTC
TRBV4-2	TRBJ2-5	few	TRBD2	CASSQSGLAGVGGLETQYF	TGTGCCAGCAGCCAATCAGGACTAGCGGGAGTCGGGGGCTTGGAGACCCAGTACTTC
TRBV27	TRBJ2-4	-	-	CASSFRGFKNIQYF	TGTGCCAGCAGTTTCAGGGGATTCAAAAACATTCAGTACTTC
TRBV5-6	TRBJ2-5	-	-	CASSSPNQETQYF	TGTGCCAGCAGCAGCCCGAACCAAGAGACCCAGTACTTC
TRBV29-1	TRBJ1-1	many	-	CSARAAGRGTEAFF	TGCAGCGCCCGCGCCGCCGGACGGGGCACTGAAGCTTTCTTT
TRBV29-1	TRBJ1-2	few	-	CSVYGGGRDYGYTF	TGCAGCGTTTATGGGGGCGGAAGGGACTATGGCTACACCTTC
TRBV2	TRBJ2-2	many	-	CASSEAAGATGELFF	TGTGCCAGCAGTGAAGCCGCAGGGGCCACCGGGGAGCTGTTTTTT
TRBV5-1	TRBJ1-3	-	-	CASSRDRGSGNTIYF	TGCGCCAGCAGCCGAGACAGAGGCTCTGGAAACACCATATATTTT
TRBV19	TRBJ2-1	few	TRBD2	CASSIGSRGLAGGVWNEQFF	TGTGCCAGTAGTATAGGATCTCGGGGGCTAGCGGGAGGGGTTTGGAATGAGCAGTTCTTC
TRBV11-2	TRBJ2-3	few	-	CASGVGGGTDTQYF	TGTGCCAGCGGGGTGGGTGGCGGCACAGATACGCAGTATTTT
TRBV5-1	TRBJ2-3	few	-	CASSLGANPSTDTQYF	TGCGCCAGCAGCTTGGGGGCCAACCCGAGCACAGATACGCAGTATTTT
TRBV5-6	TRBJ2-3	few	TRBD2	CASSFTSGGTDTQYF	TGTGCCAGCAGCTTTACTAGCGGGGGCACAGATACGCAGTATTTT
TRBV11-2	TRBJ1-1	few	TRBD1	CASSFPSGTGGAFF	TGTGCCAGCAGCTTCCCCTCCGGGACAGGTGGGGCTTTCTTT
TRBV11-2	TRBJ1-3	-	-	CASSPRGPSGNTIYF	TGTGCCAGCAGCCCTCGGGGCCCTTCTGGAAACACCATATATTTT
TRBV5-5	TRBJ2-3	-	TRBD2	CASSTLGTSGRLGKQDTQYF	TGTGCCAGCAGCACACTCGGGACTAGCGGGAGATTGGGCAAGCAAGATACGCAGTATTTT